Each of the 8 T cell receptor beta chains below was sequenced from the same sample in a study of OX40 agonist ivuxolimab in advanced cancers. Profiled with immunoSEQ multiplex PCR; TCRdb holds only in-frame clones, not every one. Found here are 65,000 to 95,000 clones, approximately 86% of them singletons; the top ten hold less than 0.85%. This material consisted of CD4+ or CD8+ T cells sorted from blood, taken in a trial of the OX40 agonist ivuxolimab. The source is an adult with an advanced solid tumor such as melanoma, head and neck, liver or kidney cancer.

The CDR3 protein is CASSLRDRGYEQYF. CDR3 nucleotides: TGTGCCAGCTCCCTCCGGGACAGGGGTTACGAGCAGTACTTC. The rearrangement uses TRBV19 and TRBJ2-7; 10 nucleotides agree with TRBD1. Trimming removed 9 bases from V and 4 bases from J; junction bases left unmatched: 9. The CDR3 is made up of 14 amino acids. CDR1 is LNHDA and CDR2 is SQIVND in the germline V gene (reference sequence).

This chain's CDR3 is CASSPPGLENYEQYF. Written as DNA, the CDR3 is TGTGCCAGCAGTCCTCCGGGACTAGAGAACTACGAGCAGTACTTC. The rearrangement joins TRBV27 to TRBJ2-7; 8 nucleotides match TRBD2. Germline V gene data show CDR1 as MNHEY and CDR2 as SMNVEV (reference sequence). Germline trimming cut 5 bases from V and 3 bases from J; bases unmatched to any gene: 9. The CDR3 contains 15 residues.

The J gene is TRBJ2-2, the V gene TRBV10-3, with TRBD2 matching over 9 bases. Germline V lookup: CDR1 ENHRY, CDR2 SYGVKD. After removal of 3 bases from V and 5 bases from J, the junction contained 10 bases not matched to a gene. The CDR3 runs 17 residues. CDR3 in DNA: TGTGCCATCAGTGACCGACCTCTAGCGGGACAAACCGGGGAGCTGTTTTTT. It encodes CAISDRPLAGQTGELFF.

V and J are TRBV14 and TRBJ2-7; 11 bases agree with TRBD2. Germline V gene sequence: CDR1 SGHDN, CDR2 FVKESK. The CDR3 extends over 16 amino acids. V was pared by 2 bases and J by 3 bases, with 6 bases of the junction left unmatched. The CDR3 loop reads CASSQHGLAGHYEQYF. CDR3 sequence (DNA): TGTGCCAGCAGCCAACATGGACTAGCGGGTCACTACGAGCAGTACTTC.

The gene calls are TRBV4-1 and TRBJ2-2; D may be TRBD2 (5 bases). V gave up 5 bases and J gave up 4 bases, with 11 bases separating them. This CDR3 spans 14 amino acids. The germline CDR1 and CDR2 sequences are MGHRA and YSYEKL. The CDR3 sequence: CASSFGIRTGELFF. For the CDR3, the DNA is TGCGCCAGCAGCTTCGGGATTCGCACCGGGGAGCTGTTTTTT.

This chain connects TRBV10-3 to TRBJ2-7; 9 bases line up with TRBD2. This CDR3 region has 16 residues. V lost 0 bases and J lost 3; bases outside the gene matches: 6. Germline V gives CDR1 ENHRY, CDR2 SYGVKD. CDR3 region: CAISESKAGGGYEQYF. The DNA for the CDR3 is TGTGCCATCAGTGAGTCGAAGGCGGGAGGGGGCTACGAGCAGTACTTC.

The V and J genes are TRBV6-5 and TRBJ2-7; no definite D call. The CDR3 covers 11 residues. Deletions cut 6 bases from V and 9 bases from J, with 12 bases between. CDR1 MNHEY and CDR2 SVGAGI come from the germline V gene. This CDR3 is CASSNSVGQYF. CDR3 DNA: TGTGCCAGCAGCAACTCGGTCGGGCAGTACTTC.

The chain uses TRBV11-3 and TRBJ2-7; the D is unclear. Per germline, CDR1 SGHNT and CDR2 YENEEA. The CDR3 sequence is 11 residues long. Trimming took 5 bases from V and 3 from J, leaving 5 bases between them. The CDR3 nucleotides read TGTGCCAGCAGCGCAGGCTACGAGCAGTACTTC. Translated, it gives CASSAGYEQYF.